This T cell receptor beta chain stems from a study of cytomegalovirus exposure and HLA in healthy donors (dated by TCRdb to about 2017). Some background on the complete study: According to an earlier analysis of several hundred of the donors, about 179 million T cells yielded roughly 110 million unique TCR beta sequences and roughly 280 Gb of sequence data. An early release covering over 500 HLA-typed donors comprised roughly 300 gigabases of sequencing data and around 80 million unique TCR sequences. Of the approximately 400 genotyped donors, less than 90% were placed in the genetic ancestry cluster associated with self-reported Caucasian donors. The aim of the study was to test whether cataloging public T cell receptors could identify signatures of past pathogen exposure. The study profiled the T cell repertoires of fewer than 850 subjects by immunosequencing and related them to cytomegalovirus serostatus. Along with the roughly 610-subject first cohort, a separate validation cohort of about 110 different subjects was used. The study combined high-throughput TCR immunosequencing, statistical association of individual TCRs with disease status, and machine learning to predict cytomegalovirus infection status. In a later analysis, previously published TCR beta repertoires from 666 donors were re-analyzed and high-resolution HLA genotyping was added so that TCR occurrence patterns could be studied. The later analysis used no new phenotypic data to find candidate immune exposures, relying instead on TCR beta sequences and their occurrence across donors. An earlier analysis of more than 450 of the donors used high-throughput TCR beta sequencing to judge whether each TCR beta V gene segment behaved as functional or pseudogenic. Donor age, sex, ethnicity and CMV serostatus were compiled together with the repertoire data. A later genetic analysis used genome-wide SNP genotypes for about three fifths of the 666 donors, treating that subset as a discovery cohort. Every discovery cohort repertoire had been produced on one sequencing platform. Class I and class II HLA loci were covered by the typing at four-digit resolution. The number of typed donors differed by locus: about 629-630 for A, B, C, DRB1 and DQB1; approximately 540 for DQA1; some 610 for DPA1; and about 470 for DPB1. Because of strong linkage in the cohort, 5 or 6 DR-DQ haplotypes were treated as single units for association and clustering. On average, around 230,000 unique TCR beta nucleotide sequences were sequenced per donor among several hundred genotyped donors of the cohort, with 15% to 20% of those sequences being non-productive.

The CDR3 runs 13 amino acids, cysteine and phenylalanine included. CDR3 DNA is the only sequence kept; it has 39 bases, read in frame from the first base. The germline V gene (reference sequence) provides CDR1 MNHEY and CDR2 SMNVEV. V sheds 5 bases and J sheds 4 bases, leaving 10 bases between their ends. As for this clone: This clone's antigen is unknown. Base qualities are not recorded, but no much larger clone differs from it by a single base.

General conclusions and limits of the study: In this cohort, only TCR beta chains were sequenced, and detectable features were limited by the absence of alpha or paired-chain data. A later genetic analysis reported fewer N-insertions in productive TCRs among donors in an Asian-associated ancestry cluster than the roughly 700-donor mean. According to a later analysis, parvovirus B19, influenza, CMV and Epstein-Barr virus appeared linked to several top co-occurrence clusters. Roughly uniform sequencing depth across donors was assumed in presence/absence analyses, although this assumption may not hold. In the study, approximately 150 TCR beta chains were listed as associated with cytomegalovirus. An association between a missense DCLRE1C variant and V-gene and J-gene trimming of TCR beta chains was found in a later genetic analysis and replicated in an independent cohort. Correlated functional status among segregating V segments might be attributable to linkage disequilibrium, but an unknown experimental factor could not be ruled out. In a later analysis, most CMV-associated TCR beta chains were found to appear HLA-restricted, with HLA associations seemingly driven largely by CMV exposure. Some IMGT-functional V segments, including TRBV6-2 and TRBV6-3, could not be told apart with the 87-base-pair reads, so those segments were excluded. According to a later analysis, TCR association rates differed among HLA loci, with DRB1 alleles showing the most associated TCRs and HLA-C alleles showing the fewest. CMV serostatus was the only immune exposure information available for the cohort. A cluster of highly shared sequence variants was judged likely to be a technical artifact of the sequencing pipeline. An earlier analysis of several hundred of the donors showed that most TCR beta V segments appeared in productive rearrangements either about 87% or about 30% of the time, which broadly matched IMGT annotations. Because counts were too low, 15 to 20 rarely observed V segments, including chromosome 9 orphons, were excluded from the earlier analysis of some 540 of the donors. Because HLA typing was unavailable for some donors at each locus, only the typed subset was used in association tests. When HLA alleles, especially DR and DQ, strongly co-occurred, TCR associations were difficult to assign to individual alleles. A further reported finding was that TCR beta sequences accurately predicted the HLA-A and HLA-B alleles for most subjects in the first cohort. Across donors, most TCR sequences were observed very rarely, whereas some public TCRs were present in many individuals. In both the original and validation cohorts, the classifier was reported to diagnose cytomegalovirus status with high specificity and sensitivity. It was suggested by the authors that the approach could potentially be generalized to other disease states and immunological phenotypes. A few of the identified cytomegalovirus-associated TCR beta chains were confirmed in vitro to be specific for cytomegalovirus antigens. A later analysis found that HLA-associated TCR beta chains were more clonally expanded and had lower generation probabilities than equally common non-associated chains. In a later analysis, around 15,000 TCR beta sequences were associated with specific HLA alleles at a false discovery rate of 0.05.

The cohort comprised fewer than 700 healthy bone marrow donors. At the time of sampling, every cohort member was nominally healthy, though immune exposures that went unrecorded were likely present. The donor was CMV seropositive and belonged to the group of 250 to 350 seropositive cohort members. Every donor gave a peripheral blood sample, and the peripheral blood mononuclear cells from that sample were used for TCR beta sequencing. Genomic DNA extraction from the blood cell samples was performed with the Qiagen DNeasy Blood Extraction Kit. Library construction relied on the immunoSEQ multiplex PCR assay. For the multiplex PCR, a mixture combining 60 forward primers for TCR Vbeta segments and 13 reverse primers for TCR Jbeta segments was used. Amplification of the CDR3 region of rearranged TCR beta genes was performed with a multiplex PCR assay on genomic DNA. The Illumina HiSeq System was used to sequence the amplified TCR beta libraries as 87-base-pair reads. The original methods were these. A later analysis tallied around 80 million unique TCR beta chains across the 600 to 700 repertoires, and some 12 million of those chains were shared by two or more donors. To remove PCR and sequencing errors, raw reads were error-corrected and collapsed into unique sequences using a nearest-neighbor algorithm that merged closely related sequences. V, D and J gene segments were assigned by aligning CDR3 sequences to IMGT reference sequences. For a sequence to be retained, at least a six-nucleotide match to both a V gene segment and a J gene segment was required. A rearrangement counted as productive if the CDR3 had no stop codons and remained in frame with V and J, and every other rearrangement counted as non-productive. CDR3 was defined according to IMGT convention as the region running from the second conserved V-encoded cysteine to the conserved J-encoded phenylalanine. The earlier analysis of about 560 of the donors excluded any sequence lacking an unambiguous match to a single V gene segment. In an earlier analysis of approximately 550 of the donors, V segments were called functional above 56.7% productive rearrangements and were called segregating when the between-donor standard deviation exceeded 5%. To diagnose cytomegalovirus status from the catalog of TCR beta chain sequences, a statistical classification framework was built. A later analysis assigned V and J genes by comparing TCR nucleotide sequences with IMGT/GENE-DB human TR gene sequences. Using the TCRdist pipeline, a later analysis assigned CDR3 sequences along with most-parsimonious VDJ recombination scenarios. In a later analysis, each TCR beta chain was defined by its CDR3 amino acid sequence together with its V-gene family, and reads lacking a unique V-gene family were excluded. To address suspected cross-contamination and a sequencing artifact, a later analysis removed a few hundred highly shared, low-generation-probability nucleotide sequences. For each public chain, a later analysis derived a clonal expansion index from normalized ranks of inferred template counts within each repertoire. In a later analysis, generation probabilities were computed using a VDJ recombination model fitted to out-of-frame rearrangements, and the results were checked against IGoR. Hypergeometric tests were used in a later analysis to score TCR-TCR, TCR-HLA and TCR-CMV co-occurrence, with a repertoire-size bias correction applied to the TCR pairs. A later analysis estimated false discovery rates by permuting HLA or CMV assignments 20 times. In a later analysis, co-occurring TCRs were grouped using DBSCAN, with TCRdist sequence similarity added in when clustering inside HLA-allele-positive subsets. Repertoires with fewer than 30,000 or more than 120,000 public chains were left out of co-occurrence clustering, as were about 5 repertoires with anomalous nucleotide sharing. The clones in this table, taken by TCRdb from immuneACCESS, are in-frame only. Not every clone is retained; where verified, under half of the shortfall comes from an unresolved V gene, and the cause of the rest is unknown. V and J calls plus clone size are reproduced from that table; the DNA served to infer D and trimming. The sample yields around 90,000 clones; around 80% were counted once. In total, the top ten clones hold 3% to 4% of the sample.

The chain was built from TRBV27 and TRBJ2-3; matching of 5 bases hints at TRBD2 as the D gene. The receptor was isolated from a male donor in good health and CMV-seropositive. Sequences were obtained from PBMCs. CDR3 sequence: CASSPAGPDTQYF. The DNA is TGTGCCAGCAGTCCCGCGGGCCCAGATACGCAGTATTTT.